The 10 T cell receptor beta chains below all came from one sample that was sequenced in a study of T cells in Graves' hyperthyroidism and ophthalmopathy. RNA transcripts served as the template for amplifying TCR beta CDR3 regions. The TCR CDR3 was amplified in a first-round RT-PCR using the HTBI primer set. TCRdb analysed the multiplex PCR reads with MiXCR anew, one entry per CDR3 protein. The data contain roughly 290,000 distinct CDR3 sequences, about 18% of them singletons. Sequencing was carried out using blood. The source is a woman in her fifties or sixties with Graves' ophthalmopathy.

This clonotype was counted many times. The chain links TRBV7-2 to TRBJ2-3; D remains ambiguous. The CDR3 consists of 14 residues. V lost 1 base to trimming and J lost 6 bases, with 11 bases between them. Germline CDR1 is SGHTA and CDR2 is FQGNSA. As DNA, the CDR3 is TGTGCCAGCAGCTTAGTTGATTGGCTGGATACGCAGTATTTT. Protein product: CASSLVDWLDTQYF.

This chain links TRBV29-1 with TRBJ1-1, with D possibly matching TRBD1 (5 bases). Germline V gene lookup returns CDR1 SQVTM and CDR2 ANQGSEA. V lost 4 bases and J lost 3, with 6 bases in between. This CDR3 is 11 amino acids long. The CDR3 coding sequence is TGCAGCGTTGTGGGGCACACTGAAGCTTTCTTT. This codes for CSVVGHTEAFF.

This clonotype came up many times. The V gene is TRBV30, the J gene TRBJ2-3; no definite D call. Trimming removed 4 bases from V and 1 base from J, with 12 bases in between. This CDR3 region has 14 residues. CDR1 is GTSNPN and CDR2 is SVGIG in the germline V gene (reference sequence). The CDR3 DNA follows: TGTGCCTGGACCCCGGGCGGAGGCACAGATACGCAGTATTTT. Translation: CAWTPGGGTDTQYF.

This clonotype has ten or more counts. The V and J genes are TRBV5-1 and TRBJ2-3; 7 bases line up with TRBD2. The CDR3 contains 15 residues. The V gene's germline CDR1 is SGHRS and CDR2 YFSETQ. J lost 1 base, V lost 1 base, and 3 bases had no gene match. The CDR3 spells CASSLNLAGTDTQYF. The CDR3 DNA reads as TGCGCCAGCAGCTTGAATCTAGCGGGCACAGATACGCAGTATTTT. The full variable domain, with the rest looked up from reference TRBV5-1 and TRBJ2-3, is KAGVTQTPRYLIKTRGQQVTLSCSPISGHRSVSWYQQTPGQGLQFLFEYFSETQRNKGNFPGRFSGRQFSNSRSEMNVSTLELGDSALYLCASSLNLAGTDTQYFGPGTRLTVL.

This chain uses TRBV4-2 with TRBJ2-5; TRBD2 aligns across 8 bases. V lost 1 base and J lost 7; bases outside the gene matches: 11. This CDR3 spans 16 amino acids. Germline CDR1 and CDR2: LGHNA and YNFKEQ. The CDR3 sequence: CASSQAPPRGGGTQYF. In DNA, the CDR3 is TGTGCCAGCAGCCAAGCCCCCCCACGGGGGGGAGGGACCCAGTACTTC.

The V and J genes are TRBV10-1 and TRBJ1-1, with D possibly matching TRBD1 (6 bases). The CDR3 sequence is 13 residues long. From germline, CDR1 is WNHNN and CDR2 SYGVQD (reference sequence). Trimming took 5 bases from V and 1 from J, leaving 8 bases between them. The CDR3 sequence: CASSIRGNTEAFF. CDR3 nucleotides: TGCGCCAGCAGTATCAGGGGGAACACTGAAGCTTTCTTT.

This clonotype was seen a few times. The CDR3 nucleotides are TGTGCCAGCAGGAAAACCGGGACTGCCTCCTACAATGAGCAGTTCTTC. This encodes CASRKTGTASYNEQFF. The rearrangement joins TRBV6-1 to TRBJ2-1; a weak D match, TRBD2 (6 bases). CDR3 length equals 16 residues. Germline CDR1 reads MNHNS; CDR2 reads SASEGT. Trimming pared 6 bases from V and 0 bases from J, leaving 15 bases between.

This clonotype was seen many times. V is TRBV7-2 and J is TRBJ2-1, with D tentatively TRBD1 or TRBD2 (5 bases each). Germline loops: CDR1 SGHTA, CDR2 FQGNSA. V was pared by 5 bases and J by 6 bases, with 17 bases between. CDR3 length equals 15 residues. CDR3 region: CASSRDRLYTNEQFF. CDR3 nucleotide sequence: TGTGCCAGCAGCCGGGACCGATTGTATACCAATGAGCAGTTCTTC.

This clonotype has a count of ten or more. The chain employs TRBV7-2 and TRBJ2-3, with a weak D call TRBD2 (6 bases). The V gene's germline CDR1 is SGHTA and CDR2 FQGNSA. V lost 1 base and J lost 0, with 11 bases in between. The CDR3 has 16 amino acids. CDR3 nucleotide sequence: TGTGCCAGCAGCTTAGGGAGTGGGAGGAGCACAGATACGCAGTATTTT. As protein: CASSLGSGRSTDTQYF.

The V call is TRBV5-6, the J call TRBJ1-5, with a tentative D call TRBD1 (5 bases). The CDR3 extends over 17 amino acids. CDR1 and CDR2 (germline): SGHDT, YYEEEE. V was cut by 4 bases and J by 2 bases, with 19 bases left in between. CDR3 region: CASSLNVGSGRNQPQHF. The CDR3 DNA follows: TGTGCCAGCAGCCTCAACGTAGGGTCAGGGCGCAATCAGCCCCAGCATTTT. Full variable domain (outside the CDR3, taken from reference TRBV5-6 and TRBJ1-5): DAGVTQSPTHLIKTRGQQVTLRCSPKSGHDTVSWYQQALGQGPQFIFQYYEEEERQRGNFPDRFSGHQFPNYSSELNVNALLLGDSALYLCASSLNVGSGRNQPQHFGDGTRLSIL.